Presented here are 24 T cell receptor beta chains from one specimen sequenced in a study of PD-1 blockade in classical Hodgkin lymphoma. No patient escaped relapse after autologous stem cell transplantation, and brentuximab vedotin exposure varied. The protocol was immunoSEQ multiplex PCR, while the TCRdb copy is restricted to in-frame clones and leaves out a portion. Seen here are about 100,000 clones, roughly 90% observed once, and the top ten hold under 8%. The specimen comprised peripheral blood mononuclear cells (PBMCs), sampled before the second cycle of nivolumab. These TCRs come from a human donor with classical Hodgkin lymphoma.

Only one count was recorded for this clone. The chain couples TRBV5-1 to TRBJ1-5; no definite D call. Trimming removed 4 bases at V and 3 bases at J, with 11 bases between. The CDR3 has 14 residues. Germline CDR1 SGHRS, CDR2 YFSETQ. The CDR3 DNA is TGCGCCAGCAGCCCAGACGGGTTCAATCAGCCCCAGCATTTT. Encoded protein: CASSPDGFNQPQHF.

This clone was seen only a few times. The V call is TRBV11-3, the J call TRBJ1-1; D is unresolved. V was cut by 1 base and J by 7 bases, with 10 bases left in between. This CDR3 contains 13 residues. The germline V gene has CDR1 SGHNT and CDR2 YENEEA. The CDR3 DNA reads TGTGCCAGCAGCTTAGGGCCGGGGATTGAAGCTTTCTTT. It translates to CASSLGPGIEAFF. Full variable domain (outside the CDR3, taken from reference TRBV11-3 and TRBJ1-1): EAGVVQSPRYKIIEKKQPVAFWCNPISGHNTLYWYLQNLGQGPELLIRYENEEAVDDSQLPKDRFSAERLKGVDSTLKIQPAELGDSAVYLCASSLGPGIEAFFGQGTRLTVV.

The gene calls are TRBV18 and TRBJ2-7; tentative D call: TRBD1 (5 bases). Germline values: CDR1 KGHSH, CDR2 LQKENI. CDR3 length: 16 residues. The germline V and J ends were trimmed by 6 bases and 5 bases, with 23 bases remaining between them. CDR3 region: CASSPTDSRSPHEQYF. The CDR3 bases are TGTGCCAGCTCTCCAACCGACAGCCGCTCCCCCCACGAGCAGTACTTC.

The rearrangement joins TRBV19 to TRBJ1-5; TRBD1 matches 10 bases. Per germline, CDR1 LNHDA and CDR2 SQIVND (reference sequence). The V segment lost 4 bases and the J segment 6 bases; nucleotides outside the gene matches: 3. The CDR3 totals 14 residues. As DNA, the CDR3 is TGTGCCAGTAGTAAGGACAGGGGGACTCAGCCCCAGCATTTT. It codes for CASSKDRGTQPQHF.

This rearrangement joins TRBV5-1 to TRBJ1-4; D is perhaps TRBD1 (5 bases). CDR3 size: 17 residues. Germline CDR1 is SGHRS and CDR2 is YFSETQ. Trimming cost V 0 bases and J 0 bases, with 12 bases left between them. For the CDR3, the DNA is TGCGCCAGCAGCTTGGACGAGGGGCTAACAACTAATGAAAAACTGTTTTTT. It codes for CASSLDEGLTTNEKLFF.

The chain joins TRBV10-3 to TRBJ1-4; 8 bases match TRBD1. CDR1 and CDR2 from the germline V gene are ENHRY and SYGVKD. V lost 6 bases to trimming and J lost 5 bases; unmatched junction nucleotides: 5. This CDR3 is built from 14 residues. The CDR3 DNA reads TGTGCCATCAGAGGACAGGGAGGGAATGAAAAACTGTTTTTT. Translated: CAIRGQGGNEKLFF.

The chain uses TRBV7-8 and TRBJ1-1; possibly TRBD1 for D (5 bases). With 5 bases removed from V and 3 bases from J, the gap between germline ends came to 10 bases. Germline V gene lookup returns CDR1 SGHVS and CDR2 FQNEAQ. The CDR3 spans 13 residues. For the CDR3, the DNA is TGTGCCAGCAGCCCCCGGGGGTACACTGAAGCTTTCTTT. Its protein is CASSPRGYTEAFF. Full variable domain (rest looked up from reference TRBV7-8 and TRBJ1-1): GAGVSQSPRYKVAKRGQDVALRCDPISGHVSLFWYQQALGQGPEFLTYFQNEAQLDKSGLPSDRFFAERPEGSVSTLKIQRTQQEDSAVYLCASSPRGYTEAFFGQGTRLTVV.

As concerns this clone: Additional DNA sequences in this sample encode the identical CDR3. The chain is built from TRBV5-8 and TRBJ2-7, with 7 bases aligning to TRBD1. Germline assignment: CDR1 SGHTS and CDR2 YDEGEE. The CDR3 loop spans 13 amino acids. V shed 2 bases and J 1 base; nucleotides not matched to a gene: 0. The CDR3 loop reads CASSLQGSYEQYF. As DNA, the CDR3 is TGTGCCAGCAGCTTACAGGGGTCCTACGAGCAGTACTTC.

The chain has TRBV6-1 and TRBJ1-1; TRBD1 matches at 9 bases. The CDR3 covers 13 residues. CDR1 and CDR2 from the germline V gene are MNHNS and SASEGT. Trimming removed 7 bases from V and 8 bases from J; junction bases left unmatched: 8. The CDR3 nucleotides read TGTGCCAGCATTGGGACAGGGCGATTGGAAGCTTTCTTT. It yields the protein CASIGTGRLEAFF.

The genes are TRBV6-4 and TRBJ1-1; no clear D. The V gene's germline CDR1 is MRHNA and CDR2 SNTAGT. The ends were cut back, 0 bases at V and 7 bases at J, with 9 bases in the middle. The length of the CDR3 is 13 residues. CDR3 bases: TGTGCCAGCAGTGACTCGGCAGAGGGTGAAGCTTTCTTT. Its protein product is CASSDSAEGEAFF.

The chain joins TRBV13 to TRBJ2-1; D unclear. Germline CDR1 is PRHDT and CDR2 is FYEKMQ (reference sequence). The ends were cut back, 3 bases at V and 10 bases at J, with 19 bases in the middle. The CDR3 is 15 amino acids. CDR3 in DNA: TGTGCCAGCAGCTTGGGTGTTCTGGCAGACGGGGAGCAGTTCTTC. Its protein is CASSLGVLADGEQFF.

In its sample, this clone is medium-sized (0.01 to 0.1%). The CDR3 loop is CASRGDRNYGYTF. For the CDR3, the DNA is TGTGCCAGCAGAGGGGACAGGAACTATGGCTACACCTTC. The chain recombines TRBV2 with TRBJ1-2, with 8 nucleotides matching TRBD1. Germline V gene lookup returns CDR1 SNHLY and CDR2 FYNNEI. With V trimmed by 6 bases and J by 2 bases, 2 bases remained unmatched. The CDR3 length is 13 residues.

This chain joins TRBV20-1 and TRBJ2-5, with D tentatively TRBD2 (6 bases). Trimming left V 5 bases short and J 2 bases short, with 6 bases between. There are 11 residues in the CDR3. CDR1 and CDR2 (germline): DFQATT, SNEGSKA (reference sequence). The DNA for the CDR3 is TGCAGTGCTGGAGGGCAAGAGACCCAGTACTTC. This encodes CSAGGQETQYF.

The chain has TRBV7-9 and TRBJ1-1; 8 bases match TRBD1. Germline CDR1 and CDR2: SEHNR and FQNEAQ (reference sequence). With 4 bases clipped from V and 11 bases from J, the junction kept 6 bases outside the gene matches. The CDR3 contains 12 residues. CDR3 DNA: TGTGCCAGCAGCTCTAAGACAGGGGATGCTTTCTTT. It is translated as CASSSKTGDAFF.

This chain links TRBV7-9 with TRBJ1-6; D ambiguous. Germline values: CDR1 SEHNR, CDR2 FQNEAQ (reference sequence). The CDR3 covers 11 residues. V lost 7 bases and J 9 bases, leaving 7 bases between the germline ends. CDR3 sequence: CASTQGSPLHF. DNA for the CDR3: TGTGCCAGCACCCAAGGTTCACCCCTCCACTTT.

This clone was recorded only once. The J gene is TRBJ1-5, the V gene TRBV4-1, with 8 bases identical to TRBD1. CDR3 length: 19 residues. V shed 0 bases and J 1 base; nucleotides not matched to a gene: 11. Germline lookup yields CDR1 MGHRA and CDR2 YSYEKL. The CDR3 nucleotides read TGCGCCAGCAGCCAAGATACTGCCCCGTGGGACAGGAGCAATCAGCCCCAGCATTTT. Amino acid sequence: CASSQDTAPWDRSNQPQHF.

This sequence joins TRBV2 and TRBJ1-2; a possible D gene is TRBD1 (5 bases). V lost 4 bases and J lost 6, with 12 bases in between. The CDR3 sequence is 13 residues long. The germline V gene has CDR1 SNHLY and CDR2 FYNNEI. The chain's CDR3 is CASSVGTRDGYTF. In DNA form, the CDR3 reads TGTGCCAGCAGTGTCGGGACGCGGGATGGCTACACCTTC.

The V gene is TRBV7-6, the J gene TRBJ1-1; weak D call: TRBD1 (5 bases). Trimming removed 1 base from V and 10 bases from J, with 16 bases in between. Germline V gene data show CDR1 as SGHVS and CDR2 as FNYEAQ. The CDR3 contains 14 residues. CDR3 in amino acids: CASSLGSGERGAFF. The CDR3, as DNA: TGTGCCAGCAGCTTAGGTAGCGGGGAGAGGGGAGCTTTCTTT.

This chain uses TRBV7-9 with TRBJ2-1, with 13 bases matching TRBD2. V shed 5 bases, J shed 2 bases, and the junction held 9 bases outside the gene matches. The CDR3 runs 18 residues. The germline V gene encodes CDR1 SEHNR and CDR2 FQNEAQ (reference sequence). Here the CDR3 DNA reads TGTGCCAGCAGCATAAGTTCGGGACTAGCGGGGACCTACAATGAGCAGTTCTTC. Its protein product is CASSISSGLAGTYNEQFF.

The rearrangement uses TRBV19 and TRBJ1-3; possible D gene TRBD1, 5 bases. Germline V CDR1 and CDR2: LNHDA, SQIVND (reference sequence). CDR3 length: 14 residues. V dropped 7 bases and J dropped 1 base, with 11 bases sitting between them. Written as DNA, the CDR3 is TGTGCCAGTACCCAACAGGTATCTGGAAACACCATATATTTT. It is translated as CASTQQVSGNTIYF.

This sequence joins TRBV6-5 and TRBJ2-7, with D maybe TRBD2 (5 bases). Germline V gene lookup returns CDR1 MNHEY and CDR2 SVGAGI. V was trimmed by 6 bases and J by 2 bases, leaving 14 bases between them. This CDR3 is built from 14 residues. DNA for the CDR3: TGTGCCAGCAGGTTAACTAGTCCGCCCTACGAGCAGTACTTC. The encoded protein is CASRLTSPPYEQYF.

The chain uses TRBV10-1 and TRBJ2-1; 10 nucleotides agree with TRBD2. V trimming: 6 bases; J trimming: 10 bases; junction bases outside the gene matches: 12. The CDR3 has 15 residues. CDR1 and CDR2 from the germline V gene are WNHNN and SYGVQD (reference sequence). CDR3 region: CASSDQRGGLTEQFF. The DNA of the CDR3 is TGCGCCAGCAGCGACCAGCGGGGGGGCCTAACCGAGCAGTTCTTC.

J is TRBJ1-6 and V is TRBV4-3; weak D call: TRBD1 (6 bases). This CDR3 contains 17 residues. Germline V gives CDR1 LGHNA, CDR2 YSLEER. The V gene lost 0 bases and the J gene lost 9 bases, with 18 bases spanning the gap. In DNA form, the CDR3 reads TGCGCCAGCAGCCAAGATTTTGTGAAGGGGGGCGGTTCACCCCTCCACTTT. Amino acids: CASSQDFVKGGGSPLHF.

The V call is TRBV5-5, the J call TRBJ1-3; D unclear. The CDR3 has 15 residues. Germline lookup yields CDR1 SGHKS and CDR2 YYEKEE (reference sequence). The V and J ends lost 0 bases and 0 bases respectively, with 7 bases between them. This chain's CDR3 is CASSLDPFSGNTIYF. The CDR3 region has the DNA TGTGCCAGCAGCTTGGATCCGTTCTCTGGAAACACCATATATTTT.